This passage covers 7 T cell receptor beta chains from one sample sequenced in a study of CD8 T cells in ankylosing spondylitis. Antigens of these TCRs are unknown. Study outcomes and limitations: Made up of eight highly homologous variants, a TCR beta motif appeared characteristic of ankylosing spondylitis blood.

TCRdb processed the 5' RACE reads anew with MiXCR; each CDR3 protein has one entry. The sample lists 220,000 or so distinct CDR3 sequences; around 20% were seen once. Sequenced sample: blood, either unsorted or a sorted T cell fraction (not recorded which). Source of these receptors: a male donor with ankylosing spondylitis.

This clonotype was detected a few times. The J gene is TRBJ1-1, the V gene TRBV9, with 7 bases matching TRBD1. V dropped 0 bases and J dropped 7; count of bases not matched to a gene: 3. This CDR3 has 13 amino acids. Per the germline V gene, CDR1 is SGDLS and CDR2 is YYNGEE. DNA of the CDR3: TGTGCCAGCAGCGTAGAGGGGGCGGGTGAAGCTTTCTTT. It translates to CASSVEGAGEAFF. The full variable domain, with the rest looked up from reference TRBV9 and TRBJ1-1, is DSGVTQTPKHLITATGQRVTLRCSPRSGDLSVYWYQQSLDQGLQFLIQYYNGEERAKGNILERFSAQQFPDLHSELNLSSLELGDSALYFCASSVEGAGEAFFGQGTRLTVV.

This clonotype came up once. V gene TRBV3-1 combines with J gene TRBJ2-1; D may match TRBD1 or TRBD2 (6 bases each). Germline lookup yields CDR1 LGHDT and CDR2 YNNKEL (reference sequence). V lost 2 bases, J lost 5 bases, and 10 bases lay in between. CDR3 length equals 14 residues. CDR3: CASSQSGGHNEQFF. The CDR3 coding sequence is TGTGCCAGCAGCCAATCCGGGGGCCACAATGAGCAGTTCTTC.

This chain joins TRBV6-1 and TRBJ2-6; D is possibly TRBD1 or TRBD2 (5 bases each). The CDR3 spans 16 residues. Looked up from germline, CDR1 is MNHNS and CDR2 is SASEGT. The germline V and J ends were trimmed by 10 bases and 0 bases, with 16 bases remaining between them. Here the CDR3 reads CATGDVPSSGANVLTF. As DNA, the CDR3 is TGTGCCACTGGGGACGTCCCAAGCTCTGGGGCCAACGTCCTGACTTTC.

This chain joins TRBV7-2 and TRBJ2-2, with D perhaps TRBD2 (6 bases). The CDR3 has 15 residues. The germline V and J ends were trimmed by 5 bases and 1 base, with 11 bases remaining between them. CDR1 is SGHTA and CDR2 is FQGNSA in the germline V gene. CDR3 region: CASSPSGGNTGELFF. The CDR3 bases are TGTGCCAGCAGCCCATCCGGGGGGAACACCGGGGAGCTGTTTTTT.

The chain uses TRBV10-3 and TRBJ2-7; 7 bases fit TRBD2. Germline CDR1 ENHRY, CDR2 SYGVKD. The CDR3 sequence is 14 residues long. Trimming at V came to 2 bases and at J to 0 bases, leaving 1 base not matched to a gene. Here the CDR3 reads CAISEGTISYEQYF. The CDR3 DNA reads TGTGCCATCAGTGAGGGGACTATCTCCTACGAGCAGTACTTC.

The V call is TRBV12-3 or TRBV12-4, the J call TRBJ1-5; D perhaps matches TRBD1 (5 bases). The CDR3 runs to 15 residues. The V gene lost 6 bases and the J gene lost 1 base, with 13 bases spanning the gap. In nucleotides, the CDR3 is TGTGCCAGCAGATTGGCAGGGATGAGCAATCAGCCCCAGCATTTT. It specifies CASRLAGMSNQPQHF.

The chain joins TRBV27 to TRBJ2-1; unclear D gene. Per the germline V gene, CDR1 is MNHEY and CDR2 is SMNVEV (reference sequence). The CDR3 is made up of 12 amino acids. V dropped 4 bases and J dropped 6 bases, with 7 bases sitting between them. Written as DNA, the CDR3 is TGTGCCAGCAGTTCGTTTGGCAATGAGCAGTTCTTC. Its protein is CASSSFGNEQFF.